Each of the 28 T cell receptor beta chains below was sequenced from the same sample in a study of T-cell reconstitution after alpha-beta-depleted transplantation in children. Using unique molecular identifiers, the investigators prepared the TCRbeta library. TCRdb passed the PCR reads through MiXCR, listing each CDR3 protein once. The table includes roughly 790,000 distinct CDR3 sequences, 15% to 20% detected once. Specimen: PBMCs, mostly from graft donor cells, collected 360 days after TCRalphabeta/CD19-depleted stem cell transplant. Receptors originate from a male patient under 18 who had a stem cell transplant for acute lymphoblastic leukemia, so the T cells may come from the graft donor.

This clonotype was picked up a small number of times. The chain has TRBV12-3 or TRBV12-4 and TRBJ2-7; possibly TRBD2 for D (6 bases). The CDR3 runs to 14 residues. V lost 5 bases to trimming and J lost 2 bases, with 13 bases between them. The CDR3 coding sequence is TGTGCCAGCAGTGGCCGGGGACTGGCCTACGAGCAGTACTTC. Its translation: CASSGRGLAYEQYF.

This clonotype was seen at least ten times. The V call is TRBV7-8, the J call TRBJ2-7; TRBD1 or TRBD2 may be the D gene (5 bases each). Germline assignment: CDR1 SGHVS and CDR2 FQNEAQ. V was pared by 2 bases and J by 1 base, with 12 bases between. The length of the CDR3 is 15 residues. The CDR3 DNA sequence: TGTGCCAGCAGCTTACCCGGGACCTTATCCTACGAGCAGTACTTC. Protein: CASSLPGTLSYEQYF.

CDR3 region: CASSLLVGAGQETQYF. DNA of the CDR3: TGCGCCAGCAGCTTGTTGGTGGGAGCGGGCCAAGAGACCCAGTACTTC. The chain couples TRBV5-1 to TRBJ2-5, with D possibly being TRBD2 (6 bases). The CDR3 is 16 residues long. The V and J ends lost 1 base and 1 base respectively, with 14 bases between them. Germline CDR1 is SGHRS and CDR2 is YFSETQ. Using reference TRBV5-1 and TRBJ2-5 for the parts outside the CDR3, the full variable domain is KAGVTQTPRYLIKTRGQQVTLSCSPISGHRSVSWYQQTPGQGLQFLFEYFSETQRNKGNFPGRFSGRQFSNSRSEMNVSTLELGDSALYLCASSLLVGAGQETQYFGPGTRLLVL.

The gene calls are TRBV4-1 and TRBJ1-4, with a possible D match to TRBD1 (6 bases). Trimming removed 4 bases at V and 0 bases at J, with 12 bases between. Germline V gene sequence: CDR1 MGHRA, CDR2 YSYEKL. The CDR3 is 16 residues long. CDR3 coding DNA: TGCGCCAGCAGCCGGGCCAGGGGTGCAACTAATGAAAAACTGTTTTTT. It yields the protein CASSRARGATNEKLFF.

This clonotype was detected only a few times. This sequence joins TRBV5-1 and TRBJ2-1; 12 bases are a match to TRBD2. V dropped 4 bases and J dropped 0; count of bases not matched to a gene: 8. This CDR3 contains 18 residues. Germline CDR1 reads SGHRS; CDR2 reads YFSETQ. CDR3 sequence: CASSPGLAGQTSYNEQFF. DNA of the CDR3: TGCGCCAGCAGCCCGGGACTAGCGGGCCAGACCTCCTACAATGAGCAGTTCTTC.

This chain uses TRBV5-1 with TRBJ1-1; 9 nucleotides align to TRBD1. V was pared by 6 bases and J by 7 bases, with 13 bases of the junction left unmatched. This CDR3 comprises 15 residues. From germline, CDR1 is SGHRS and CDR2 YFSETQ. CDR3: CASTSYRGLSDEAFF. CDR3 nucleotide sequence: TGCGCCAGCACCTCGTACAGGGGGCTATCGGATGAAGCTTTCTTT.

This clonotype has a handful of counts. The genes are TRBV10-2 and TRBJ1-5, with D possibly matching TRBD1 (6 bases). This CDR3 spans 15 amino acids. Trimming shortened V by 3 bases and J by 5 bases, and 14 bases separated the two germline ends. Germline values: CDR1 WSHSY, CDR2 SAAADI. CDR3 DNA: TGCGCCAGCAGTGAACGTGGTCAGGGGTATCAGCCCCAGCATTTT. Translated, it gives CASSERGQGYQPQHF.

This clonotype was counted once. The chain carries TRBV18 and TRBJ2-7; the match to TRBD1 covers 8 bases. Unmatched junction bases numbered 13, after V lost 3 bases and J lost 3 bases. This CDR3 contains 17 residues. Germline V gene lookup returns CDR1 KGHSH and CDR2 LQKENI. The CDR3 sequence: CASSPLGTGIKNYEQYF. CDR3 bases: TGTGCCAGCTCACCGCTAGGGACAGGAATTAAAAACTACGAGCAGTACTTC.

This clonotype was seen only a few times. The chain couples TRBV20-1 to TRBJ2-1, with TRBD2 matching 9 bases. The J segment lost 4 bases and the V segment lost 1 base, leaving 5 bases of the junction unmatched. Germline V gives CDR1 DFQATT, CDR2 SNEGSKA (reference sequence). This CDR3 spans 15 amino acids. The DNA for the CDR3 is TGCAGTGCTAGAGGTCGGCTAGCGGGATACAATGAGCAGTTCTTC. Its translation is CSARGRLAGYNEQFF.

As for this clonotype: This likely comes from a read error, as the CDR3 has no conserved phenylalanine or tryptophan at its end. The chain couples TRBV29-1 to TRBJ2-1, with a tentative D call TRBD1 (6 bases). CDR3 length equals 13 residues. V was cut by 4 bases and J by 2 bases, with 9 bases left in between. CDR1 is SQVTM, CDR2 ANQGSEA, per germline. Here the CDR3 DNA reads TGCAGCGTTGGTGGGGACACCTACAATGAGCAGTTCTCC. Encoded protein: CSVGGDTYNEQFS.

This clonotype has a handful of counts. J is TRBJ2-3 and V is TRBV5-6; 10 nucleotides align to TRBD2. Germline CDR1 SGHDT, CDR2 YYEEEE. There are 16 residues in the CDR3. V lost 1 base and J lost 7; bases outside the gene matches: 9. CDR3 loop: CASSLYRLAGAYTQYF. CDR3 bases: TGTGCCAGCAGCTTGTATCGTCTAGCGGGAGCATATACGCAGTATTTT.

The chain couples TRBV12-3 or TRBV12-4 to TRBJ2-2, with TRBD2 matching over 7 bases. After removal of 0 bases from V and 1 base from J, the junction contained 5 bases not matched to a gene. This CDR3 spans 17 amino acids. The CDR3 loop is CASSLAPGGRNTGELFF. DNA of the CDR3: TGTGCCAGCAGTTTAGCGCCGGGGGGAAGGAACACCGGGGAGCTGTTTTTT.

The sample holds many counts of this clonotype. The CDR3 spells CATSDAGAFGTDTQYF. Written as DNA, the CDR3 is TGTGCCACCAGTGATGCGGGGGCCTTTGGCACAGATACGCAGTATTTT. The chain employs TRBV24-1 and TRBJ2-3; D perhaps matches TRBD2 (7 bases). V was shortened by 3 bases and J by 1 base, with 13 bases between the two germline ends. This CDR3 spans 16 amino acids. The germline V gene encodes CDR1 KGHDR and CDR2 SFDVKD.

This clonotype was detected only a few times. J is TRBJ2-1 and V is TRBV11-2, with TRBD2 matching over 14 bases. The trim removed 3 bases at V and 4 bases at J, leaving 8 bases unmatched. CDR1 and CDR2 from the germline V gene are SGHAT and FQNNGV. The CDR3 extends over 18 amino acids. The CDR3 region is CASSLWGTSGSSYNEQFF. For the CDR3, the DNA is TGTGCCAGCAGCTTGTGGGGGACTAGCGGGAGTTCTTACAATGAGCAGTTCTTC.

The CDR3 here is CASSYTGAPKNIQYF. CDR3 DNA sequence: TGTGCCAGCAGCTACACAGGGGCTCCCAAAAACATTCAGTACTTC. The chain couples TRBV7-3 to TRBJ2-4, with 7 bases fitting TRBD1. Per the germline V gene, CDR1 is SGHTA and CDR2 is FQGTGA. V dropped 4 bases and J dropped 2; count of bases not matched to a gene: 5. This CDR3 comprises 15 residues. Based on the CDR3 plus reference TRBV7-3 and TRBJ2-4, the full variable domain is GAGVSQTPSNKVTEKGKYVELRCDPISGHTALYWYRQSLGQGPEFLIYFQGTGAADDSGLPNDRFFAVRPEGSVSTLKIQRTERGDSAVYLCASSYTGAPKNIQYFGAGTRLSVL.

CDR3 residues: CASSLSPISGSSYEQYF. CDR3 coding DNA: TGTGCCAGCAGCTTAAGCCCCATTAGCGGGAGCTCCTACGAGCAGTACTTC. This chain links TRBV13 with TRBJ2-7, with TRBD2 matching 9 bases. CDR1 and CDR2 from the germline V gene are PRHDT and FYEKMQ (reference sequence). V shed 2 bases and J 0 bases; nucleotides not matched to a gene: 8. This CDR3 is 17 amino acids long. Complete variable domain (other parts from reference TRBV13 and TRBJ2-7): AAGVIQSPRHLIKEKRETATLKCYPIPRHDTVYWYQQGPGQDPQFLISFYEKMQSDKGSIPDRFSAQQFSDYHSELNMSSLELGDSALYFCASSLSPISGSSYEQYFGPGTRLTVT.

This clonotype appeared many times. The chain joins TRBV11-2 to TRBJ2-7; 7 bases align to TRBD2. The CDR3 covers 14 residues. J was trimmed by 3 bases and V by 5 bases; bases with no gene match: 7. Looked up from germline, CDR1 is SGHAT and CDR2 is FQNNGV. The CDR3 DNA is TGTGCCAGCAGCCCAGGACTAGGGGACTACGAGCAGTACTTC. This translates into CASSPGLGDYEQYF.

This chain connects TRBV29-1 to TRBJ2-3; tentatively, D is TRBD1 (5 bases). The germline CDR1 and CDR2 sequences are SQVTM and ANQGSEA. The CDR3 runs 16 residues. The V end lost 8 bases, the J end lost 1 base, and 22 bases lay between the germline ends. As DNA, the CDR3 is TGCAGCTATCTCCGTCAGGGCCGTTCGCGCACAGATACGCAGTATTTT. Amino acids: CSYLRQGRSRTDTQYF.

J is TRBJ2-1 and V is TRBV2; TRBD2 agrees at 7 bases. V lost 6 bases and J lost 10; bases outside the gene matches: 15. The CDR3 covers 15 residues. Germline V gene lookup returns CDR1 SNHLY and CDR2 FYNNEI. The DNA of the CDR3 is TGTGCCAGCAGGGGTACTAGCGCCCGCTGGAGAGAGCAGTTCTTC. Translation gives CASRGTSARWREQFF.

This clonotype was seen just once. The chain carries TRBV2 and TRBJ2-1; the match to TRBD2 covers 10 bases. Losses at the gene ends were 3 bases for V and 6 bases for J; bases not matched to a gene: 14. Germline-derived CDR1 and CDR2 are SNHLY and FYNNEI. This CDR3 contains 18 residues. CDR3 sequence: CASSDLEAGGPEFNEQFF. The CDR3, as DNA: TGTGCCAGCAGTGATTTGGAAGCGGGAGGGCCTGAATTCAATGAGCAGTTCTTC.

This clonotype was detected a few times. The chain is built from TRBV5-1 and TRBJ2-1; no reliable D call. This CDR3 contains 16 residues. Germline values: CDR1 SGHRS, CDR2 YFSETQ. V gave up 4 bases and J gave up 0 bases, with 14 bases separating them. In DNA form, the CDR3 reads TGCGCCAGCAGCCTCCTCCCAGAATTCTCCTACAATGAGCAGTTCTTC. Translated: CASSLLPEFSYNEQFF.

The chain recombines TRBV5-1 with TRBJ2-2, with D uncertain. Germline V gene data show CDR1 as SGHRS and CDR2 as YFSETQ. Trimming stripped 0 bases from V and 1 base from J, with 13 bases between. The CDR3 has 17 amino acids. CDR3 residues: CASSLEFARQNTGELFF. In DNA, the CDR3 is TGCGCCAGCAGCTTGGAATTTGCGAGACAGAACACCGGGGAGCTGTTTTTT.

The table lists this clonotype with a few counts. The chain recombines TRBV24-1 with TRBJ2-5; tentative D call: TRBD2 (6 bases). Trimming shortened V by 5 bases and J by 1 base, and 19 bases separated the two germline ends. Germline lookup yields CDR1 KGHDR and CDR2 SFDVKD. This CDR3 comprises 17 residues. CDR3 DNA: TGTGCCACCAGTGGGCGGGATCCGGGAGCGCCCCAAGAGACCCAGTACTTC. It codes for CATSGRDPGAPQETQYF.

The CDR3 bases are TGTGCCAGCACCCAACTAGCGGGTCAGGGACGGAACGAGCAGTACTTC. Its protein is CASTQLAGQGRNEQYF. This chain connects TRBV28 to TRBJ2-7, with TRBD2 matching over 9 bases. The germline gives CDR1 MDHEN, CDR2 SYDVKM. Trimming cost V 7 bases and J 5 bases; bases outside gene matches: 15. This CDR3 is 16 amino acids long.

This chain links TRBV5-1 with TRBJ2-1, with TRBD2 matching 13 bases. Germline CDR1 SGHRS, CDR2 YFSETQ. This CDR3 has 17 residues. Trimming removed 5 bases from V and 6 bases from J; junction bases left unmatched: 11. This CDR3 reads CASRDPGTSGKANEQFF. CDR3 DNA sequence: TGCGCCAGCAGGGATCCCGGGACTAGCGGGAAGGCCAATGAGCAGTTCTTC. The entire variable domain, with the rest obtained from reference TRBV5-1 and TRBJ2-1, is as follows: KAGVTQTPRYLIKTRGQQVTLSCSPISGHRSVSWYQQTPGQGLQFLFEYFSETQRNKGNFPGRFSGRQFSNSRSEMNVSTLELGDSALYLCASRDPGTSGKANEQFFGPGTRLTVL.

This clonotype was recorded many times. This rearrangement joins TRBV7-8 to TRBJ2-4; D not resolved. The CDR3 is made up of 12 amino acids. The V end lost 3 bases, the J end lost 9 bases, and 9 bases lay between the germline ends. Germline CDR1 reads SGHVS; CDR2 reads FQNEAQ. CDR3 sequence (DNA): TGTGCCAGCAGCTTTTTAGGCGGCATTCAGTACTTC. It encodes CASSFLGGIQYF. Complete variable domain (other parts from reference TRBV7-8 and TRBJ2-4): GAGVSQSPRYKVAKRGQDVALRCDPISGHVSLFWYQQALGQGPEFLTYFQNEAQLDKSGLPSDRFFAERPEGSVSTLKIQRTQQEDSAVYLCASSFLGGIQYFGAGTRLSVL.

Many counts were recorded for this clonotype. V and J are TRBV5-1 and TRBJ2-1; 10 bases match TRBD2. The ends lost 7 bases at V and 9 bases at J; junction bases unmatched: 13. The CDR3 covers 15 residues. The germline V gene has CDR1 SGHRS and CDR2 YFSETQ. Written as DNA, the CDR3 is TGCGCCAGCGCTTTCATAGCGGGAGGTCTGGGTGAGCAGTTCTTC. Protein sequence: CASAFIAGGLGEQFF.

The V call is TRBV25-1, the J call TRBJ1-1; D not certain. Germline values: CDR1 MGHDK, CDR2 SYGVNS. This CDR3 is 23 amino acids long. The V end was cut by 2 bases, the J end by 0 bases, with 34 bases between. The CDR3 sequence is CASSEMEHGYSGTPRGMNTEAFF. Written as DNA, the CDR3 is TGTGCCAGCAGTGAAATGGAGCACGGGTACTCTGGCACCCCGAGAGGAATGAACACTGAAGCTTTCTTT.